This entry lists 28 T cell receptor beta chains sequenced from one sample in a study of Graves' ophthalmopathy and Graves' hyperthyroidism. TCR beta CDR3 amplification used RNA transcripts. Second-round multiplex PCR came after first-round RT-PCR with HTBI primers. TCRdb used MiXCR to reprocess the multiplex PCR reads, holding one entry per CDR3 protein. The sample lists about 600,000 distinct CDR3 sequences, roughly 40% occurring once. Sequencing was carried out using peripheral blood or thyroid tissue (not recorded which). The receptors shown here come from an adult man with Graves' hyperthyroidism.

This clonotype was picked up a small number of times. V and J are TRBV5-1 and TRBJ2-2; 9 bases are shared with TRBD2. The V gene's germline CDR1 is SGHRS and CDR2 YFSETQ. The CDR3 spans 15 residues. The V segment lost 0 bases and the J segment 7 bases; nucleotides outside the gene matches: 4. DNA of the CDR3: TGCGCCAGCAGCTTGGTAGCGGGAGTTGGCGGGGAGCTGTTTTTT. The encoded protein is CASSLVAGVGGELFF.

This clonotype appeared many times. The chain employs TRBV11-2 and TRBJ2-2, with D uncertain. Trimming pared 11 bases from V and 4 bases from J, leaving 8 bases between. Germline CDR1 is SGHAT and CDR2 is FQNNGV. The CDR3 extends over 11 amino acids. CDR3 nucleotides: TGTGCCGCCCAGCGCACCGGGGAGCTGTTTTTT. Protein sequence: CAAQRTGELFF.

This clonotype turned up a few times. The CDR3 protein is CAIMWERGTDTQYF. The CDR3 DNA is TGTGCCATCATGTGGGAGAGGGGCACAGATACGCAGTATTTT. The rearrangement links TRBV10-3 to TRBJ2-3; tentatively, D is TRBD2 (5 bases). From germline, CDR1 is ENHRY and CDR2 SYGVKD. This CDR3 contains 14 residues. The germline V and J ends were trimmed by 7 bases and 1 base, with 12 bases remaining between them.

The V call is TRBV7-9, the J call TRBJ2-1; TRBD1 matches 9 bases. The J segment lost 3 bases and the V segment lost 6 bases, leaving 6 bases of the junction unmatched. The germline V gene encodes CDR1 SEHNR and CDR2 FQNEAQ (reference sequence). The CDR3 length is 15 residues. CDR3 in amino acids: CASRPSGQGYNEQFF. CDR3 nucleotides: TGTGCCAGCAGGCCTTCGGGACAGGGCTACAATGAGCAGTTCTTC.

In this sample, this clonotype turned up many times. The genes are TRBV7-6 and TRBJ2-5; D is undetermined. Trimming removed 4 bases at V and 1 base at J, with 7 bases between. This CDR3 contains 13 residues. Looked up from germline, CDR1 is SGHVS and CDR2 is FNYEAQ. CDR3 nucleotides: TGTGCCAGCAGCTGGGCTTCCCAAGAGACCCAGTACTTC. Protein sequence: CASSWASQETQYF. The entire variable domain, with the rest obtained from reference TRBV7-6 and TRBJ2-5, is as follows: GAGVSQSPRYKVTKRGQDVALRCDPISGHVSLYWYRQALGQGPEFLTYFNYEAQQDKSGLPNDRFSAERPEGSISTLTIQRTEQRDSAMYRCASSWASQETQYFGPGTRLLVL.

CDR3 sequence (DNA): TGTGCCATCAGTGAGTCGACTCAGGCTTTCTTT. Translation gives CAISESTQAFF. The rearrangement links TRBV10-3 to TRBJ1-1; no reliable D call. CDR3 length: 11 residues. Per the germline V gene, CDR1 is ENHRY and CDR2 is SYGVKD. Deletions cut 0 bases from V and 11 bases from J, with 7 bases between.

V and J are TRBV7-9 and TRBJ1-6, with D unclear. The V end was cut by 5 bases, the J end by 0 bases, with 8 bases between. Germline V gene data show CDR1 as SEHNR and CDR2 as FQNEAQ (reference sequence). The length of the CDR3 is 15 residues. The CDR3 region is CASSPRYSYNSPLHF. The CDR3 DNA follows: TGTGCCAGCAGCCCTCGTTACTCCTATAATTCACCCCTCCACTTT.

In regard to this clonotype: This sequence may be a read error, since a much larger clone differs from it by one base. The V and J genes are TRBV12-3 or TRBV12-4 and TRBJ2-5; 8 nucleotides align to TRBD1. This CDR3 has 14 residues. The CDR3 here is CAGSPRTGTETQYF. The CDR3 DNA reads as TGTGCCGGCAGTCCAAGGACAGGGACAGAGACCCAGTACTTC.

V and J are TRBV7-9 and TRBJ2-7; 8 nucleotides match TRBD1. The DNA end is a closer match to TRBJ2-1, so the J assignment may be wrong. CDR1 and CDR2 (germline): SEHNR, FQNEAQ (reference sequence). CDR3 length: 15 residues. In DNA, the CDR3 is TGTGCCAGCAGCTTATCGGGACAGGAGGGCAATGAGCAGTTCTTC. Translation gives CASSLSGQEGNEQFF.

The chain links TRBV28 to TRBJ2-7; perhaps TRBD1 as D (5 bases). CDR1 and CDR2 (germline): MDHEN, SYDVKM. The CDR3 totals 13 residues. Trimming took off 6 bases at V and 0 bases at J, with 9 bases between the two ends. The CDR3 DNA is TGTGCCAGCAGGATAGGGGTCTCCTACGAGCAGTACTTC. Its protein product is CASRIGVSYEQYF.

In regard to this clonotype: This may be a read error, as it is one base from a much larger clone. The chain recombines TRBV10-2 with TRBJ2-2; D is possibly TRBD1 or TRBD2 (5 bases each). The CDR3 runs 16 residues. The germline V gene has CDR1 WSHSY and CDR2 SAAADI. The CDR3 loop reads CASSLVWGPNTGEPFF. Written as DNA, the CDR3 is TGCGCCAGCAGCCTAGTCTGGGGCCCGAACACCGGGGAGCCGTTTTTT.

In this sample, this clonotype turned up once. Its ends do not fully match the called genes, so a read error is possible. The chain uses TRBV20-1 and TRBJ2-1; D unclear. The germline CDR1 and CDR2 sequences are DFQATT and SNEGSKA (reference sequence). CDR3 length: 16 residues. The CDR3 protein is CSAREEDGYSYNEQFF. The CDR3 nucleotides are TGCAGTGCTCGAGAAGAGGACGGCTACTCCTACAATGAGCAGTTCTTC.

This clonotype was counted ten times or more. The chain is built from TRBV19 and TRBJ2-2; 9 nucleotides align to TRBD1. Germline CDR1 is LNHDA and CDR2 is SQIVND (reference sequence). V shed 7 bases and J 4 bases; nucleotides not matched to a gene: 10. There are 16 residues in the CDR3. The CDR3 region is CASTSMGDRATGELFF. CDR3 in DNA: TGTGCCAGTACTTCGATGGGGGACAGGGCCACCGGGGAGCTGTTTTTT.

For this clonotype: Compared with germline, one end of the junction differs, possibly owing to a read error. The CDR3 is CASSPGLGRKNAEAFF. The CDR3 bases are TGTGCCAGCTCACCCGGTCTAGGGCGGAAGAACGCTGAAGCTTTCTTT. The genes are TRBV18 and TRBJ1-1; no clear D gene. The length of the CDR3 is 16 residues. The germline V gene has CDR1 KGHSH and CDR2 LQKENI.

In its sample, this clonotype was seen a few times. The genes are TRBV18 and TRBJ1-1; 7 bases are a match to TRBD1. Trimming removed 1 base from V and 3 bases from J; junction bases left unmatched: 5. The germline V gene encodes CDR1 KGHSH and CDR2 LQKENI. The CDR3 is made up of 15 amino acids. The CDR3 sequence: CASSPRARGDTEAFF. Written as DNA, the CDR3 is TGTGCCAGCTCACCACGCGCCAGGGGGGACACTGAAGCTTTCTTT.

As to this clonotype: Germline is not matched at one junction end, which may reflect a read error. This rearrangement joins TRBV10-3 to TRBJ1-5; D is ambiguous. In germline, CDR1 is ENHRY, CDR2 SYGVKD. The CDR3 is made up of 10 amino acids. CDR3 sequence reads: CAISGGTRDF. For the CDR3, the DNA is TGTGCCATCAGTGGGGGAACACGGGATTTT.

The chain joins TRBV9 to TRBJ1-2; D possibly corresponds to TRBD1 (5 bases). Trimming left V 0 bases short and J 5 bases short, with 11 bases between. The CDR3 contains 14 residues. Germline V CDR1 and CDR2: SGDLS, YYNGEE. In DNA form, the CDR3 reads TGTGCCAGCAGCGTAGGTTCAGGGAGATATGGCTACACCTTC. Translating gives CASSVGSGRYGYTF.

J is TRBJ2-7 and V is TRBV7-8; D unresolved. This CDR3 region has 13 residues. Per germline, CDR1 SGHVS and CDR2 FQNEAQ. V dropped 1 base and J dropped 6 bases, with 10 bases sitting between them. The CDR3 region is CASSLVVKREQYF. As DNA, the CDR3 is TGTGCCAGCAGCTTAGTGGTGAAACGCGAGCAGTACTTC.

The table lists this clonotype with a count of one. The chain recombines TRBV20-1 with TRBJ2-5; 11 bases are a match to TRBD1. Unmatched junction bases numbered 4, after V lost 7 bases and J lost 0 bases. The germline V gene encodes CDR1 DFQATT and CDR2 SNEGSKA (reference sequence). The CDR3 loop spans 14 amino acids. This CDR3 is CSVGTGGNQETQYF. As DNA, the CDR3 is TGCAGTGTCGGGACAGGGGGGAACCAAGAGACCCAGTACTTC.

This chain connects TRBV20-1 to TRBJ1-4; D unresolved. The CDR3 is made up of 13 amino acids. V lost 4 bases to trimming and J lost 7 bases, with 13 bases between them. Germline CDR1 reads DFQATT; CDR2 reads SNEGSKA (reference sequence). As DNA, the CDR3 is TGCAGTGCTACGGCCAAAGATCGTGAAAAACTGTTTTTT. This sequence encodes CSATAKDREKLFF.

This sequence joins TRBV19 and TRBJ1-1, with D tentatively TRBD1 (5 bases). The CDR3 extends over 14 amino acids. The germline V gene has CDR1 LNHDA and CDR2 SQIVND (reference sequence). The V and J ends lost 5 bases and 7 bases respectively, with 17 bases between them. The CDR3 sequence: CASSPLGGVGEAFF. The CDR3 DNA reads TGTGCCAGTAGTCCTCTGGGAGGGGTCGGTGAAGCTTTCTTT.

In regard to this clonotype: The final CDR3 position lacks the conserved phenylalanine or tryptophan, pointing to a likely read error. The DNA is left out, because the CDR3 cannot be placed on it with certainty; the CDR3 is given as TCRdb lists it. The chain recombines TRBV7-9 with TRBJ2-5; no check of the table's D call, TRBD1, against the DNA was made. CDR1 and CDR2 from the germline V gene are SEHNR and FQNEAQ (reference sequence). Inclusive of both ends, the CDR3 amounts to 17 amino acids. CDR3 amino acids: CASSFGQLGIHGYTFGS.

V and J are TRBV6-1 and TRBJ2-7; 9 bases map to TRBD1. Germline V CDR1 and CDR2: MNHNS, SASEGT. This CDR3 is built from 13 residues. After removal of 10 bases from V and 3 bases from J, the junction contained 7 bases not matched to a gene. The CDR3 DNA reads TGTGCCACCGAAACAGGGGGCGACTACGAGCAGTACTTC. It yields the protein CATETGGDYEQYF.

The chain links TRBV13 to TRBJ2-2, with 13 bases matching TRBD2. Germline assignment: CDR1 PRHDT and CDR2 FYEKMQ (reference sequence). The CDR3 spans 16 residues. Trimming removed 7 bases from V and 8 bases from J; junction bases left unmatched: 10. As DNA, the CDR3 is TGTGCCAGCAACCTAAGGACTAGCGGGAGAGAAGGGGAGCTGTTTTTT. This codes for CASNLRTSGREGELFF.

V is TRBV5-4 and J is TRBJ1-4, with 10 positions matching TRBD1. CDR1 SGHNT and CDR2 YYREEE come from the germline V gene (reference sequence). The CDR3 length is 16 residues. The V segment lost 7 bases and the J segment 5 bases; nucleotides outside the gene matches: 11. CDR3 protein: CASGLGTGEPNEKLFF. CDR3 coding DNA: TGTGCCAGCGGCCTCGGGACAGGGGAACCAAATGAAAAACTGTTTTTT.

This clonotype was observed a few times. The CDR3 DNA reads as TGCAGCGTTGGGAGAGTAGCGGGAGTCACAGATACGCAGTATTTT. Residues: CSVGRVAGVTDTQYF. V and J are TRBV29-1 and TRBJ2-3; 9 positions match TRBD2. V trimming: 4 bases; J trimming: 2 bases; junction bases outside the gene matches: 7. Germline V CDR1 and CDR2: SQVTM, ANQGSEA. This CDR3 region has 15 residues.

A remark on this clonotype: A read error is possible here, since a much larger clone lies one base away. The chain combines TRBV20-1 with TRBJ1-1, with 9 bases lining up with TRBD1. This CDR3 contains 14 residues. Per germline, CDR1 DFQATT and CDR2 SNEGSKA (reference sequence). The CDR3 protein is CSARATGGSTEALF. CDR3 coding DNA: TGCAGTGCTAGAGCGACAGGGGGTAGCACTGAAGCTCTCTTT.

A few counts support this clonotype. This chain connects TRBV5-5 to TRBJ2-7; the D is unclear. The CDR3 consists of 14 residues. Germline V gives CDR1 SGHKS, CDR2 YYEKEE (reference sequence). V shed 0 bases and J shed 1 base, with 8 bases lying between them. The CDR3 coding sequence is TGTGCCAGCAGCTTGGCCTCAGCTTCCTACGAGCAGTACTTC. Translation gives CASSLASASYEQYF.